This T cell receptor (beta chain) came from a study of T cells in Graves' hyperthyroidism and ophthalmopathy. Clinical Activity Scores of at least 3, NOSPECS grades of at least 4 and durations under 3 months characterized ophthalmopathy patients. Together with thyroid ultrasound, orbital computed tomography, serum thyroxine and TRAb, clinical symptoms were used for diagnoses. Overall study findings and caveats: A 13 V-J signature model discriminated ophthalmopathy versus stable hyperthyroidism.

RNA transcripts served as the template for amplifying TCR beta CDR3 regions. The TCR CDR3 was amplified in a first-round RT-PCR using the HTBI primer set. TCRdb reprocessed the multiplex PCR reads via MiXCR and lists one record per CDR3 protein. The sample shows 450,000 to 650,000 distinct CDR3 sequences, 15% to 20% of them seen only once. Trimming removed 2 bases at V and 5 bases at J, with 13 bases between. CDR3 length equals 14 residues. The germline CDR1 and CDR2 sequences are GTSNPN and SVGIG (reference sequence). This clonotype was detected a few times. Its antigen is currently unknown. The sample consisted of blood. The TCR sequence derives from a woman aged 18-29 years with Graves' ophthalmopathy. The chain couples TRBV30 to TRBJ2-1, with D possibly TRBD2 on 6 matching bases. The CDR3 here is CAWSHGGRDNEQFF. The CDR3 DNA reads as TGTGCCTGGAGTCACGGGGGTCGGGACAATGAGCAGTTCTTC. Using reference TRBV30 and TRBJ2-1 for the parts outside the CDR3, the full variable domain is SQTIHQWPATLVQPVGSPLSLECTVEGTSNPNLYWYRQAAGRGLQLLFYSVGIGQISSEVPQNLSASRPQDRQFILSSKKLLLSDSGFYLCAWSHGGRDNEQFFGPGTRLTVL.